The clone carrying this T cell receptor beta chain was picked up a small number of times. Its target is unknown. What was sequenced were expressed TCRB transcripts, since all of the isolated RNA had been reverse transcribed. The read count averaged around 3.6 million across naive, central memory and regulatory T cell samples. Only in-frame clones appear in the TCRdb table, and some are missing; sequencing was by immunoSEQ multiplex PCR. Among 240,000 or so clones listed, about 15% were seen once. The entry originates in a study of beta chain features in type 1 diabetes. Study at large: Similarity in age, gender and cell yields was seen between patients and healthy donors. Roughly 98 million sorted cells were examined across all samples. Study conclusions and caveats: All four CD4+ subsets of Type 1 diabetes patients contained TCRB CDR3s that were moderately but significantly shorter.

Every sorted population was more than 95% pure. The CDR3 runs to 14 residues. Germline V gene data show CDR1 as GTSNPN and CDR2 as SVGIG (reference sequence). V shed 0 bases, J shed 5 bases, and the junction held 2 bases outside the gene matches. Sequenced input: naive CD4+ T cells from blood. The gene calls are TRBV30 and TRBJ2-1; 9 nucleotides agree with TRBD2. The receptor was derived from a man aged 25-45 years with type 1 diabetes. The CDR3 reads CAWSVLAGHNEQFF. The CDR3 DNA follows: TGTGCCTGGAGTGTCCTAGCGGGGCACAATGAGCAGTTCTTC.